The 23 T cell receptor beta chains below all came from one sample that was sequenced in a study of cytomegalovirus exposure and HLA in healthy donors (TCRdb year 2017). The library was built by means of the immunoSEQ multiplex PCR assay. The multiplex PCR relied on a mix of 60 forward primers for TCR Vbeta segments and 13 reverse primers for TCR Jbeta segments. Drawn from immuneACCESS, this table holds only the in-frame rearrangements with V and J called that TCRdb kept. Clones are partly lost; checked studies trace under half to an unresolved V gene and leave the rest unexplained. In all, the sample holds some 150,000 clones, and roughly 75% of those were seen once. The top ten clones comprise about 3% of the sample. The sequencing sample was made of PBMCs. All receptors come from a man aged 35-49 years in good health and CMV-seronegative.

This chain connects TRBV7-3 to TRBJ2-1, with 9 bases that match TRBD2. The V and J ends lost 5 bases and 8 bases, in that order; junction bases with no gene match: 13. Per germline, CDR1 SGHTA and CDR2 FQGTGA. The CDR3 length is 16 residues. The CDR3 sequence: CASSIGTSRTSDEQFF. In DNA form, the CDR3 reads TGTGCCAGCAGCATAGGGACTAGCCGTACGAGCGATGAGCAGTTCTTC.

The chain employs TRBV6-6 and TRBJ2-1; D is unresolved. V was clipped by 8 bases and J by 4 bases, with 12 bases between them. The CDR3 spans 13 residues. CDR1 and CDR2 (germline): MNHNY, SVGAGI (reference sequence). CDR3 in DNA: TGTGCCAGCGCTTTAGACACTTACAATGAGCAGTTCTTC. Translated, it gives CASALDTYNEQFF.

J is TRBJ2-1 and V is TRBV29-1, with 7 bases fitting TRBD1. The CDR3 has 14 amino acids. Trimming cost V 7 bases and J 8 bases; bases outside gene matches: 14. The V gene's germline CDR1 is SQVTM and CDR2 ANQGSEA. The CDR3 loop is CSAVGGRGMDEQFF. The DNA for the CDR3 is TGCAGCGCCGTCGGTGGCAGGGGGATGGATGAGCAGTTCTTC.

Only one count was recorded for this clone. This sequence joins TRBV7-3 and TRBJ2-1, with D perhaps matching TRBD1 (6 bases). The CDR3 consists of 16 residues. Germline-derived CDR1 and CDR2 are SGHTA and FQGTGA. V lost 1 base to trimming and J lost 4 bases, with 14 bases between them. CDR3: CASSLRPGQGYNEQFF. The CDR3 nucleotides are TGTGCCAGCAGCTTAAGGCCAGGTCAGGGGTACAATGAGCAGTTCTTC.

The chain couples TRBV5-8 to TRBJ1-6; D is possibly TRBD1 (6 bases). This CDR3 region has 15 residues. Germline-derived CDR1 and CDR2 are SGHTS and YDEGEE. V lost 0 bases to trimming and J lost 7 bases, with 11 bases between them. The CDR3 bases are TGTGCCAGCAGCTTGGATCAGGGGTGGAATTCACCCCTCCACTTT. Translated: CASSLDQGWNSPLHF.

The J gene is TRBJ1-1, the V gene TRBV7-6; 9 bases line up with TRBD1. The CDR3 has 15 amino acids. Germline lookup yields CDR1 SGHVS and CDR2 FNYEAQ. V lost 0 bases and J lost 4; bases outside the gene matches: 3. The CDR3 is CASSLAETGGTEAFF. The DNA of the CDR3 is TGTGCCAGCAGCTTAGCGGAGACAGGGGGCACTGAAGCTTTCTTT.

The CDR3 region is CASSLGTSSYNSPLHF. As DNA, the CDR3 is TGCGCCAGCAGCTTGGGAACGAGCTCCTATAATTCACCCCTCCACTTT. This chain links TRBV5-1 with TRBJ1-6; D ambiguous. The ends were cut back, 0 bases at V and 0 bases at J, with 7 bases in the middle. The CDR3 runs 16 residues. Germline loops: CDR1 SGHRS, CDR2 YFSETQ.

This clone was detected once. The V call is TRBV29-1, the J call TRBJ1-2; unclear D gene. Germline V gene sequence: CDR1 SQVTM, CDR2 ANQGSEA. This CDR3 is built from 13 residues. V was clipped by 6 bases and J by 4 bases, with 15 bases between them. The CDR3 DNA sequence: TGCAGCGTCTCCTCATATGCCGGCTATGGCTACACCTTC. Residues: CSVSSYAGYGYTF.

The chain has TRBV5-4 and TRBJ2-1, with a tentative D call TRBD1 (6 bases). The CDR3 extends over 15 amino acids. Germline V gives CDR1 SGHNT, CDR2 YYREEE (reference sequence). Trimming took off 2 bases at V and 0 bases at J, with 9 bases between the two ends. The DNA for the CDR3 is TGTGCCAGCAGCTTTCAGGGGAGCTCCTACAATGAGCAGTTCTTC. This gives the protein CASSFQGSSYNEQFF. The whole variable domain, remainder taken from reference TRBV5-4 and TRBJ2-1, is ETGVTQSPTHLIKTRGQQVTLRCSSQSGHNTVSWYQQALGQGPQFIFQYYREEENGRGNFPPRFSGLQFPNYSSELNVNALELDDSALYLCASSFQGSSYNEQFFGPGTRLTVL.

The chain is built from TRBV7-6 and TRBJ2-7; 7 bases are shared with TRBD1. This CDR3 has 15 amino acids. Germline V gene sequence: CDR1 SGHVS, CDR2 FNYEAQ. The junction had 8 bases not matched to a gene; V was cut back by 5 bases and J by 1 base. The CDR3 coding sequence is TGTGCCAGCAGCGCCTCAAGGGACAGATCCTACGAGCAGTACTTC. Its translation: CASSASRDRSYEQYF.

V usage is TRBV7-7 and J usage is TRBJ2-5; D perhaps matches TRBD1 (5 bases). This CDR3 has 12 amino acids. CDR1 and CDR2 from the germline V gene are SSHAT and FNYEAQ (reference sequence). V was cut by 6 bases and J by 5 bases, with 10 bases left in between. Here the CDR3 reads CASSPDSETQYF. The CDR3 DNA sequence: TGTGCCAGCAGTCCTGACAGCGAGACCCAGTACTTC.

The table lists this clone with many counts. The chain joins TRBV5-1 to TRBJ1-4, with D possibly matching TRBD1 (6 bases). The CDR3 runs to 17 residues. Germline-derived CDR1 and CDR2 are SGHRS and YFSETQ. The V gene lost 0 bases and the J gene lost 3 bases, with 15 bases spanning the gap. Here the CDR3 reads CASSLGWDTKSNEKLFF. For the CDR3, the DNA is TGCGCCAGCAGCTTGGGATGGGACACCAAGTCTAATGAAAAACTGTTTTTT.

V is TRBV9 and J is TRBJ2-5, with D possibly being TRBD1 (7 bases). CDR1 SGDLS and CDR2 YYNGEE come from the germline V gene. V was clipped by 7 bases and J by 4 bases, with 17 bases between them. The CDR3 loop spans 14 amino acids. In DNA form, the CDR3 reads TGTGCCAGCGGGAGACAGGGCGGGGCAGAGACCCAGTACTTC. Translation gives CASGRQGGAETQYF.

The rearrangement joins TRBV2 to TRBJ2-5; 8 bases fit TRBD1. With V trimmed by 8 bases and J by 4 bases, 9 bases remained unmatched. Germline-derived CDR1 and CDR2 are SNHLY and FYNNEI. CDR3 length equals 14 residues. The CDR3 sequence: CASARDRSPETQYF. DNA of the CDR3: TGTGCCAGCGCCCGGGACAGGTCCCCAGAGACCCAGTACTTC.

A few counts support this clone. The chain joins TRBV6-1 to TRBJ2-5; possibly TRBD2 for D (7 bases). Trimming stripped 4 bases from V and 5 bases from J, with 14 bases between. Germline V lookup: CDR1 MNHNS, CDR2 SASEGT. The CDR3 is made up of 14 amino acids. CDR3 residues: CASSGGGAGETQYF. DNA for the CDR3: TGTGCCAGCAGTGGAGGGGGGGCTGGGGAGACCCAGTACTTC.

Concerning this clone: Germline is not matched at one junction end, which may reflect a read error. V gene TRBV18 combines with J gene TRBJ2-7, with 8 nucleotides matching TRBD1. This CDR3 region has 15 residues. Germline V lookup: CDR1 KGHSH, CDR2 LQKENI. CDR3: CASSLDRGGAYEQCF. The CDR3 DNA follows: TGTGCCAGCTCACTTGACAGGGGTGGGGCCTACGAGCAGTGCTTC.

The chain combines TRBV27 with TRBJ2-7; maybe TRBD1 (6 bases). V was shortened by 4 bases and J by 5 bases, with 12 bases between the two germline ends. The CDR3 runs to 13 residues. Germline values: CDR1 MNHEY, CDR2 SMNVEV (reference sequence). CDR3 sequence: CASSSDRGNEQYF. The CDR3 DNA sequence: TGTGCCAGCAGTTCGGACAGAGGTAACGAGCAGTACTTC.

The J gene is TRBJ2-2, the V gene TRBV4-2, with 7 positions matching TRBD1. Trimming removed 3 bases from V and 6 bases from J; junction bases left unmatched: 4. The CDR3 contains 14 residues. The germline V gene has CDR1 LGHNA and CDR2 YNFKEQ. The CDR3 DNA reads TGTGCCAGCAGCCAGCGAGGGGGCCCCGGGGAGCTGTTTTTT. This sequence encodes CASSQRGGPGELFF.

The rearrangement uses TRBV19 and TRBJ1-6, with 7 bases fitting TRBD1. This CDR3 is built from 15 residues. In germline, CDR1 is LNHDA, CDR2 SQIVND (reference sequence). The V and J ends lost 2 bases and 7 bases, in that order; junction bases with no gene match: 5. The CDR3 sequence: CASSITGQTNSPLHF. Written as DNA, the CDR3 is TGTGCCAGTAGTATAACGGGACAGACGAATTCACCCCTCCACTTT.

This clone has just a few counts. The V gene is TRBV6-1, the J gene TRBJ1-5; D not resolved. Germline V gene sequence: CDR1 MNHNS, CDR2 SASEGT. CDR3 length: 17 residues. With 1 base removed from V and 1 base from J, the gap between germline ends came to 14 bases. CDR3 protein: CASSEEVGDPSNQPQHF. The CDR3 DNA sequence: TGTGCCAGCAGTGAAGAGGTCGGAGATCCGAGCAATCAGCCCCAGCATTTT.

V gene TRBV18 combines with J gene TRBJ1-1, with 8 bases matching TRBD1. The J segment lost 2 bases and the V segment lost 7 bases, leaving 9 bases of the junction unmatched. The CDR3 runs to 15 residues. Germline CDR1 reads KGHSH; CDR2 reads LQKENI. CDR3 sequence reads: CASFPVPGGNTEAFF. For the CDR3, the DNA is TGTGCCAGCTTTCCCGTCCCAGGGGGCAACACTGAAGCTTTCTTT.

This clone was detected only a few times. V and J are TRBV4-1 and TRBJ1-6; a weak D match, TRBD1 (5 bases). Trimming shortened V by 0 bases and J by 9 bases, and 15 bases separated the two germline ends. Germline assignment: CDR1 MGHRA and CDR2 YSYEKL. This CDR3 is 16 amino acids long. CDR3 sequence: CASSQDLDPQGSPLHF. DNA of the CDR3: TGCGCCAGCAGCCAAGATCTTGACCCCCAGGGTTCACCCCTCCACTTT.

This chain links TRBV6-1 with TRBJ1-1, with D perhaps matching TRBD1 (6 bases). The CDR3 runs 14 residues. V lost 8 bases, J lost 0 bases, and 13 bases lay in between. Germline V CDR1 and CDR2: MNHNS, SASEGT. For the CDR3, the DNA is TGTGCCAGCGTGATGGACAGACTGAACACTGAAGCTTTCTTT. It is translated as CASVMDRLNTEAFF.